This T cell receptor beta chain was captured by sequencing in a study of CD8 T cells in ankylosing spondylitis. Broader study findings: As for the disease-linked clones, they showed a CD8+ phenotype and occurred at relatively low frequencies in peripheral blood.

This clonotype was recorded at least ten times. Its target is unknown. The germline V and J ends were trimmed by 0 bases and 5 bases, with 6 bases remaining between them. From germline, CDR1 is SGHRS and CDR2 YFSETQ. CDR3 size: 13 residues. TCRdb reprocessed the 5' RACE reads via MiXCR and lists one record per CDR3 protein. The sample gives about 260,000 distinct CDR3 sequences, 20% of which show up once; 7.5% to 9.5% is in the top ten. The genes are TRBV5-1 and TRBJ2-1; D gene ambiguous. This receptor was obtained from a male donor with ankylosing spondylitis or in good health (not recorded which). The sample consisted of blood, either unsorted or a sorted T cell fraction (not recorded which). The chain's CDR3 is CASSLDRNNEQFF. The CDR3 region has the DNA TGCGCCAGCAGCTTGGACAGAAACAATGAGCAGTTCTTC. Filled out from reference TRBV5-1 and TRBJ2-1, the complete variable domain reads KAGVTQTPRYLIKTRGQQVTLSCSPISGHRSVSWYQQTPGQGLQFLFEYFSETQRNKGNFPGRFSGRQFSNSRSEMNVSTLELGDSALYLCASSLDRNNEQFFGPGTRLTVL.